The TCR beta chain under discussion was sequenced for a study of T-cell memory formation after mild COVID-19. Across the whole study: Among the donors, TCR clusters were largely specific to each donor.

Study conclusions and caveats: Clones shrinking between day 15 and 85 showed a balanced CD4/CD8 split, and those that grew later tilted toward CD4+. Memory from before infection featured some responding clones, which suggests cross-reactive memory joined.

V lost 1 base to trimming and J lost 2 bases, with 6 bases between them. Germline V CDR1 and CDR2: MGHRA, YSYEKL. The CDR3 length is 14 residues. This clonotype came up a few times. Its specificity is unknown. Constant-segment primers and 5'RACE yielded cDNA libraries for TCR alpha and TCR beta, each carrying sample barcodes and UMIs. TCRdb reprocessed the 5' RACE reads with MiXCR, giving one entry per CDR3 protein. This sample carries around 370,000 distinct CDR3 sequences, roughly 21% of them seen once, and the ten largest clones take about an eighth. The sequenced sample consisted of PBMCs or a T cell subset sorted from them (not recorded which). V and J are TRBV4-1 and TRBJ1-5; D ambiguous. The receptor was isolated from an adult woman who had mild COVID-19 (a few samples of this study predate the infection). Cell type and time point are not known. The CDR3 protein is CASSQAGGNQPQHF. Written as DNA, the CDR3 is TGCGCCAGCAGCCAAGCGGGAGGCAATCAGCCCCAGCATTTT.